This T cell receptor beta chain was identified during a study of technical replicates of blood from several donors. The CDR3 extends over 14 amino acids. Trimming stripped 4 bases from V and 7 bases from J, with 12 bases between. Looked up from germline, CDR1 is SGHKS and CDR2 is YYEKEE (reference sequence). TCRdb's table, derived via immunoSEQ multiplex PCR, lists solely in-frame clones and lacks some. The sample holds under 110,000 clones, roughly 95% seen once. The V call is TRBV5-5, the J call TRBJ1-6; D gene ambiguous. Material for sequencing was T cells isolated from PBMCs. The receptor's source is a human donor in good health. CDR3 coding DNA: TGTGCCAGCAGCCACCTCCGACTCAATTCACCCCTCCACTTT. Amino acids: CASSHLRLNSPLHF.